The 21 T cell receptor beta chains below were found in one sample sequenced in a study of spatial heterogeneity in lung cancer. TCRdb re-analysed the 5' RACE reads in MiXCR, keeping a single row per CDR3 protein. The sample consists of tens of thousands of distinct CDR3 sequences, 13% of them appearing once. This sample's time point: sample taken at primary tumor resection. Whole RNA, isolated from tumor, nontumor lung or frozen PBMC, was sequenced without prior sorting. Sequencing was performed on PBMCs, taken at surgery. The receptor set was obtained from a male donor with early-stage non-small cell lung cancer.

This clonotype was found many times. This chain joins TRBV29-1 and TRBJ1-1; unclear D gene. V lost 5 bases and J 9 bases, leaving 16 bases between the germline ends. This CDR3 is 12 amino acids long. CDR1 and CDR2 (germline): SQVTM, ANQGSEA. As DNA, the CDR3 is TGCAGCGTTCATGGTCCCGGCCCCCAAGCTTTCTTT. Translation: CSVHGPGPQAFF.

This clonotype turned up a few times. The CDR3 reads CASSPPWNTEAFF. The CDR3 bases are TGTGCCAGCAGTCCCCCATGGAACACTGAAGCTTTCTTT. J is TRBJ1-1 and V is TRBV2; no clear D. Looked up from germline, CDR1 is SNHLY and CDR2 is FYNNEI. V lost 5 bases, J lost 1 base, and 8 bases lay in between. There are 13 residues in the CDR3.

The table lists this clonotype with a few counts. CDR3 DNA: TGTGCCAGCAGCTTGAATCAGGGGCCTGGAAACACCATATATTTT. Its protein is CASSLNQGPGNTIYF. V usage is TRBV5-4 and J usage is TRBJ1-3; a possible D gene is TRBD1 (6 bases). The germline CDR1 and CDR2 sequences are SGHNT and YYREEE (reference sequence). The CDR3 totals 15 residues. V was cut by 1 base and J by 2 bases, with 10 bases left in between.

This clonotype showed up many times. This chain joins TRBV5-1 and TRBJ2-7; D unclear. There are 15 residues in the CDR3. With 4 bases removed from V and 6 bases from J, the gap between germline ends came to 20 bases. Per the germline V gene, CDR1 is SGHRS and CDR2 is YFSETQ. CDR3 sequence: CASSPISVLGGEQYF. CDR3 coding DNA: TGCGCCAGCAGCCCCATCAGCGTTTTAGGTGGCGAGCAGTACTTC.

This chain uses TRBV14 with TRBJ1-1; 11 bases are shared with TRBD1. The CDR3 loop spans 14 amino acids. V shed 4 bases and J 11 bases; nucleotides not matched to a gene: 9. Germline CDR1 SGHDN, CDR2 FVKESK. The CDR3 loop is CASSRFGQGAVAFF. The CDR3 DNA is TGTGCCAGCAGCCGATTCGGACAGGGGGCCGTCGCTTTCTTT.

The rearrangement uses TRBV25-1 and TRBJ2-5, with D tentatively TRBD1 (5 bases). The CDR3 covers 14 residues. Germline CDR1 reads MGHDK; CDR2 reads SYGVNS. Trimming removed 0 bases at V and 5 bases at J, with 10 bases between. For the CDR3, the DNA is TGTGCCAGCAGTGAATATAGGGGCGGCGAGACCCAGTACTTC. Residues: CASSEYRGGETQYF. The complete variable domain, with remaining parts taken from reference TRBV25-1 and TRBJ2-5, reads EADIYQTPRYLVIGTGKKITLECSQTMGHDKMYWYQQDPGMELHLIHYSYGVNSTEKGDLSSESTVSRIRTEHFPLTLESARPSHTSQYLCASSEYRGGETQYFGPGTRLLVL.

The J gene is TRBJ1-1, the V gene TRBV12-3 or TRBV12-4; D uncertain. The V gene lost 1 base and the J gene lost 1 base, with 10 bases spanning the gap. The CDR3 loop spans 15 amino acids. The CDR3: CASSLGAGWNTEAFF. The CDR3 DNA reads TGTGCCAGCAGTTTAGGGGCAGGTTGGAACACTGAAGCTTTCTTT.

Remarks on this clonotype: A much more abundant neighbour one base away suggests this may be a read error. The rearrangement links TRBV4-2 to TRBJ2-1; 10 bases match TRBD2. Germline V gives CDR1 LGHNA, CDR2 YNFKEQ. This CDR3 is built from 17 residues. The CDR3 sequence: CASSQEPSGSSFNEQFF. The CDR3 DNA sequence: TGTGCCAGCAGCCAAGAACCTAGCGGGAGCTCCTTCAATGAGCAGTTCTTC.

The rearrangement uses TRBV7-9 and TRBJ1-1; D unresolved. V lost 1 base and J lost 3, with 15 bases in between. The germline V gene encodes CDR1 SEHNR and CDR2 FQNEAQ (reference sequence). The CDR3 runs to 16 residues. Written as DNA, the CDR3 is TGTGCCAGCAGCTTAGGGCCCGGAGGGCGCTACACTGAAGCTTTCTTT. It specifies CASSLGPGGRYTEAFF.

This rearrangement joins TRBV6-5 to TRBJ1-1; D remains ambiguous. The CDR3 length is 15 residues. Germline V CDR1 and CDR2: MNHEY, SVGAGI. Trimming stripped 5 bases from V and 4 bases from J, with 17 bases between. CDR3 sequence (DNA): TGTGCCAGCAGTCCACGAACGGGCTTGAGCACTGAAGCTTTCTTT. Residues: CASSPRTGLSTEAFF.

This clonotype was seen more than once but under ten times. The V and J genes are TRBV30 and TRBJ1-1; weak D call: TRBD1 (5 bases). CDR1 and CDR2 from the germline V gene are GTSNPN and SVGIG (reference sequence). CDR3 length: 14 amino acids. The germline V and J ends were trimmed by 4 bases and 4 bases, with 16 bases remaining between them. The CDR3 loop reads CAWTPTAGPTEAFF. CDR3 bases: TGTGCCTGGACTCCCACAGCAGGGCCCACTGAAGCTTTCTTT.

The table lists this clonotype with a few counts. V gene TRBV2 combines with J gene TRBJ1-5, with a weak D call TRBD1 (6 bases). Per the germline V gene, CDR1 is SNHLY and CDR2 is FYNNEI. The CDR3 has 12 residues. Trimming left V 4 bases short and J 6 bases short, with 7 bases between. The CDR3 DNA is TGTGCCAGCAGTGGGGGGGCTCAGCCCCAGCATTTT. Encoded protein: CASSGGAQPQHF. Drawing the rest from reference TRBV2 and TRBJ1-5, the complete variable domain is EPEVTQTPSHQVTQMGQEVILRCVPISNHLYFYWYRQILGQKVEFLVSFYNNEISEKSEIFDDQFSVERPDGSNFTLKIRSTKLEDSAMYFCASSGGAQPQHFGDGTRLSIL.

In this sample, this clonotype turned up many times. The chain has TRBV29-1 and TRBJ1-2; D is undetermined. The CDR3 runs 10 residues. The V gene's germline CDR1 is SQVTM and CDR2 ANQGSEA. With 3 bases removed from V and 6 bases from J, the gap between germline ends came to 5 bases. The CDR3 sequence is CSVDGDGYTF. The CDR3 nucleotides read TGCAGCGTTGATGGGGATGGCTACACCTTC.

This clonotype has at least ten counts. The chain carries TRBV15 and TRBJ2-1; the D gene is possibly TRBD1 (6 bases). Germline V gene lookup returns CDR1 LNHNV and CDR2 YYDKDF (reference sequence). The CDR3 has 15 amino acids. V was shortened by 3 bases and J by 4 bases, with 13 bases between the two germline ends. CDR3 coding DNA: TGTGCCACCAGCAGGGACGTAGGACAGTACAATGAGCAGTTCTTC. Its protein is CATSRDVGQYNEQFF.

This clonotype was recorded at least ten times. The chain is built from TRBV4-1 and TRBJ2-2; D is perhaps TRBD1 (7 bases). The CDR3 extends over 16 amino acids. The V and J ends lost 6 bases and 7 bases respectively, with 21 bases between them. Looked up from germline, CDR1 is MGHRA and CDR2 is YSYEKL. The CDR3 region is CASSPLPTGTGGELFF. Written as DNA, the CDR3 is TGCGCCAGCAGTCCTCTGCCGACAGGGACTGGCGGGGAGCTGTTTTTT.

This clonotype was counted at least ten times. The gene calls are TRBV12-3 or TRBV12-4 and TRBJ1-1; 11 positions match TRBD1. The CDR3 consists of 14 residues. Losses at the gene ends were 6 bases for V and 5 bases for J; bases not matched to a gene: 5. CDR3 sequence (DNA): TGTGCCAGCAGGTACGGGACAGGGGGGACTGAAGCTTTCTTT. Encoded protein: CASRYGTGGTEAFF.

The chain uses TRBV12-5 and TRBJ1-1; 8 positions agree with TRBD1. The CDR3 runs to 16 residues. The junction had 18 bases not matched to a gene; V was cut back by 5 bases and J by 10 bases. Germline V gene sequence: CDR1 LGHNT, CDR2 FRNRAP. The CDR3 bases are TGTGCTAGTGGTCTACCAATCGCAGGGGGCGCGGGTTTAGCTTTCTTT. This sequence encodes CASGLPIAGGAGLAFF.

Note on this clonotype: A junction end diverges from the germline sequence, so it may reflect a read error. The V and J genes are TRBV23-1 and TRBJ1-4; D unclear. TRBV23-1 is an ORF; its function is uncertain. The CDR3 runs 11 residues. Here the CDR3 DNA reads TGCGCCAGCAGTCCGGGCCCTAGACCTTATTTT. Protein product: CASSPGPRPYF.

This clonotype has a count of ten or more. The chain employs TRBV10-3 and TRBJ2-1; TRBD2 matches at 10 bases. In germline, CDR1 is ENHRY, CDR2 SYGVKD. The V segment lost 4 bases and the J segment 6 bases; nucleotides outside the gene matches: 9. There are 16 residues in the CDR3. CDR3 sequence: CAISALTSGVRNEQFF. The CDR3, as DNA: TGTGCCATCAGTGCCCTCACTAGCGGGGTACGCAATGAGCAGTTCTTC.

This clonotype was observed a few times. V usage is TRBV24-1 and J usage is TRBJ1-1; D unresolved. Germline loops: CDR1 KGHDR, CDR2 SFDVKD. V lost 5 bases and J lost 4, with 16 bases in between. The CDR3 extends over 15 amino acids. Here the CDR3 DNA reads TGTGCCACCAGTGGCCGGGGAACGTCGGGCACTGAAGCTTTCTTT. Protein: CATSGRGTSGTEAFF.

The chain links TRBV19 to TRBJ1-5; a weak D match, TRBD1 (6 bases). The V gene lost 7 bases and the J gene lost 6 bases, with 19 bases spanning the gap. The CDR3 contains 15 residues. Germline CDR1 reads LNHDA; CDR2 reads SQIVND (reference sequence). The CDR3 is CASTPREGGGQPQHF. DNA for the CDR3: TGTGCCAGTACCCCCCGTGAGGGGGGCGGTCAGCCCCAGCATTTT.